The entry that follows covers one T cell receptor beta chain sequence. This sample was taken from a study of shared clonotypes between healthy human individuals. Looking at the study overall: CD4 naive and CD4 memory each took three plates per donor, while CD8 naive took two and CD8 memory one.

This CDR3 has 14 residues. Germline V gene data show CDR1 as MNHEY and CDR2 as SVGAGI. With 7 bases removed from V and 4 bases from J, the gap between germline ends came to 13 bases. Method: immunoSEQ multiplex PCR; TCRdb's copy keeps in-frame clones and lacks some. The sample holds some 650,000 clones, almost 97% seen once. This TCR came from a woman aged 25-40 years in good health. The chain combines TRBV6-5 with TRBJ2-2; D not certain. The sample taken for sequencing was naive CD4+ T cells sorted from blood. Sample subset: CD45RA+ positively selected. The CDR3 nucleotides are TGTGCCAGCATGTTTCGGCGAGGCACCGGGGAGCTGTTTTTT. This encodes CASMFRRGTGELFF.